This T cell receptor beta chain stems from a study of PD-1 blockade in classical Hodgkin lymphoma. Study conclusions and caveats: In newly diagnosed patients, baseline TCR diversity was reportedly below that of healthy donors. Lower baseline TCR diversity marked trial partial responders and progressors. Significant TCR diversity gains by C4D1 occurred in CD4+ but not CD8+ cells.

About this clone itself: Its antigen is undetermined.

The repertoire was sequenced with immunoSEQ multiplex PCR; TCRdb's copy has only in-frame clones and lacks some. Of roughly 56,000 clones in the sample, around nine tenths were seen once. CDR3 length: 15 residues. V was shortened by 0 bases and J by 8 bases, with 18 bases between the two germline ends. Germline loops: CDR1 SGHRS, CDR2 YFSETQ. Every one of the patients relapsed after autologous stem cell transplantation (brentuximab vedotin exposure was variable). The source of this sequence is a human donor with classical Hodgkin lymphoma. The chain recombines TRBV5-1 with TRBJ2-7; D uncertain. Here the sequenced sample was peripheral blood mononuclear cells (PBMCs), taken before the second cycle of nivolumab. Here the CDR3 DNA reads TGCGCCAGCAGCTTGGACACGGCAGTTCGTAACAAGCAGTACTTC. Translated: CASSLDTAVRNKQYF.